The clone carrying this TCR beta chain was observed many times. The data stem from a study of blood T cells in healthy people across ages. The CDR3 length is 12 residues. CDR1 and CDR2 (germline): SEHNR, FQNEAQ (reference sequence). The V gene lost 0 bases and the J gene lost 6 bases, with 2 bases spanning the gap. For the second PCR, which ran for about 7 to 12 cycles, a sample-barcoded 5' primer and a J-beta primer mix were used. TCRdb recomputed calls from the 5' RACE reads with MiXCR, one row per CDR3 protein. The sample comprises 550,000 to 650,000 distinct CDR3 sequences, approximately 30% of which are singletons, and 15% to 18% rests with the top ten.

The specimen sequenced was blood. V usage is TRBV7-9 and J usage is TRBJ2-2; D unresolved. This receptor was taken from a woman older than 75 in good health. The CDR3 spells CASSLASGELFF. The CDR3 DNA reads as TGTGCCAGCAGCTTAGCGTCCGGGGAGCTGTTTTTT.